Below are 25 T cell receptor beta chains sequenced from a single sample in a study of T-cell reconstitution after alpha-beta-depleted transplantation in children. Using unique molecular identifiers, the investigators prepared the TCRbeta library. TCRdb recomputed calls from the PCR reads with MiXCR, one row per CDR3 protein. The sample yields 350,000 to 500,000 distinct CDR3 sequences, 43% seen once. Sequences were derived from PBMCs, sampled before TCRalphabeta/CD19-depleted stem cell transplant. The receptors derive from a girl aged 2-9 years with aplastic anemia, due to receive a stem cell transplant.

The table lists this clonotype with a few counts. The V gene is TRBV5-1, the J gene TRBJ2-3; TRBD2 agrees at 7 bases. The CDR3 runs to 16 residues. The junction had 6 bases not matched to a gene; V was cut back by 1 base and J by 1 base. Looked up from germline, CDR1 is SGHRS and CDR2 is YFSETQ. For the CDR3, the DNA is TGCGCCAGCAGCTTGCCTGGGACTATGGGCACAGATACGCAGTATTTT. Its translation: CASSLPGTMGTDTQYF. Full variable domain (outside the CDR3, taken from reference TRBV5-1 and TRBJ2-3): KAGVTQTPRYLIKTRGQQVTLSCSPISGHRSVSWYQQTPGQGLQFLFEYFSETQRNKGNFPGRFSGRQFSNSRSEMNVSTLELGDSALYLCASSLPGTMGTDTQYFGPGTRLTVL.

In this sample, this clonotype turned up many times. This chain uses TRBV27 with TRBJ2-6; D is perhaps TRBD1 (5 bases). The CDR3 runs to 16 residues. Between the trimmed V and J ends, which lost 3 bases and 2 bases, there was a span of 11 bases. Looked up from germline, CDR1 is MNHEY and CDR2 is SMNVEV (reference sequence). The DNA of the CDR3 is TGTGCCAGCAGTTTCTCGGACAAAACTGGGGCCAACGTCCTGACTTTC. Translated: CASSFSDKTGANVLTF.

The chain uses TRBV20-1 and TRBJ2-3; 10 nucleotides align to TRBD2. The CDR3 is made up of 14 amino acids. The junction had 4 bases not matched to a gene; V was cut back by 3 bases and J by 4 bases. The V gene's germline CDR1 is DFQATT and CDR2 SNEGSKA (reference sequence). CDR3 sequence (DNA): TGCAGTGCTAGCCAGCGGGAGGGCGCAGATACGCAGTATTTT. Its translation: CSASQREGADTQYF.

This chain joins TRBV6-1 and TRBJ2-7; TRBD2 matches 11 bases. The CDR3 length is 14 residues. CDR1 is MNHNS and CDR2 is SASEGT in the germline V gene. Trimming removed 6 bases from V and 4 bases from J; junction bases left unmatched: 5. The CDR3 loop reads CASRGGTSGYEQYF. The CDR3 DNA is TGTGCCAGCAGGGGCGGGACTAGCGGATACGAGCAGTACTTC.

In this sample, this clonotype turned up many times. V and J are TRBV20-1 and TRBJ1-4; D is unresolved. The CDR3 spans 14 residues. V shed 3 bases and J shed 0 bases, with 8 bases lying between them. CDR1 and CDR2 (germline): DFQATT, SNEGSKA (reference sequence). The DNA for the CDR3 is TGCAGTGCTAGTTACAGCTCAACTAATGAAAAACTGTTTTTT. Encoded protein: CSASYSSTNEKLFF.

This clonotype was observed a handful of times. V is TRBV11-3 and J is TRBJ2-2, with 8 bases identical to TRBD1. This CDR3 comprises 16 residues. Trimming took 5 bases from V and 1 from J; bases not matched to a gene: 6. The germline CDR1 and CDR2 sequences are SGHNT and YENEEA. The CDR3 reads CASSTGGTGNTGELFF. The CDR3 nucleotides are TGTGCCAGCAGCACTGGTGGGACAGGGAACACCGGGGAGCTGTTTTTT.

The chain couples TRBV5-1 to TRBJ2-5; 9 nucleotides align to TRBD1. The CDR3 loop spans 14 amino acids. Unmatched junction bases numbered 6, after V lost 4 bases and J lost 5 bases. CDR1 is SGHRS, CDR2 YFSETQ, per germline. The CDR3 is CASSPGTGPETQYF. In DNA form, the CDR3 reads TGCGCCAGCAGCCCGGGGACAGGGCCGGAGACCCAGTACTTC.

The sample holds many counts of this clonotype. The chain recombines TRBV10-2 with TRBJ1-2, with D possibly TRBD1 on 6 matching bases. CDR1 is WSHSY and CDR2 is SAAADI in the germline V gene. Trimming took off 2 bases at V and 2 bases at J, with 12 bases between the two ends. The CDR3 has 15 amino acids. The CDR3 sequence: CASSEKGGWNYGYTF. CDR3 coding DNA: TGCGCCAGCAGTGAGAAAGGGGGGTGGAACTATGGCTACACCTTC.

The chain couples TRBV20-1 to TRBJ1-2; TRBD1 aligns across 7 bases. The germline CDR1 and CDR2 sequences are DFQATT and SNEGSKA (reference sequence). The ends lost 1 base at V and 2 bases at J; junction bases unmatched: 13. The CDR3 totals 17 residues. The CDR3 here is CSARAATRQGMNYGYTF. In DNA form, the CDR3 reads TGCAGTGCTAGAGCTGCTACAAGACAGGGAATGAACTATGGCTACACCTTC.

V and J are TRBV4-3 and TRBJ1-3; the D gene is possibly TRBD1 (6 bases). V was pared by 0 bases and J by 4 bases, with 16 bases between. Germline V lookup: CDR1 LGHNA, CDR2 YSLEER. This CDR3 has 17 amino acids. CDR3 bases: TGCGCCAGCAGCCAAGATTGGCCAGGGGATACAGGAAACACCATATATTTT. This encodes CASSQDWPGDTGNTIYF.

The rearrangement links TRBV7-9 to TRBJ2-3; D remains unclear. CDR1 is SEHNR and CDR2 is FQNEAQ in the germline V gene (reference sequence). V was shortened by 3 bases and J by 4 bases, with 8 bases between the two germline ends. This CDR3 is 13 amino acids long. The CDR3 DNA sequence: TGTGCCAGCAGCTTCTATCGGGCAGATACGCAGTATTTT. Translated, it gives CASSFYRADTQYF.

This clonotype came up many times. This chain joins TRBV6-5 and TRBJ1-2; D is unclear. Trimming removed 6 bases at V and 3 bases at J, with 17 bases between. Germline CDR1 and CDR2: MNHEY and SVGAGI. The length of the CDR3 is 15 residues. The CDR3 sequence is CASSPTLAQHYGYTF. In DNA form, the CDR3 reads TGTGCCAGCAGCCCGACCTTAGCGCAGCACTATGGCTACACCTTC.

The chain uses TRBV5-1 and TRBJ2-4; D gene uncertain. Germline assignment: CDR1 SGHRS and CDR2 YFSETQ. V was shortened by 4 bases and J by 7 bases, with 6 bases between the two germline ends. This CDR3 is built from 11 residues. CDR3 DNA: TGCGCCAGCAGCCAGGCTAACATTCAGTACTTC. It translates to CASSQANIQYF.

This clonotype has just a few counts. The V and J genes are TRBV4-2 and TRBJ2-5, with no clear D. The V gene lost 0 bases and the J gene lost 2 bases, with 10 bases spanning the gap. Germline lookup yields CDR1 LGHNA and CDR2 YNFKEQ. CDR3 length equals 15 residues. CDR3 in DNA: TGTGCCAGCAGCCAAGATCGGAACAGACAAGAGACCCAGTACTTC. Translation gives CASSQDRNRQETQYF.

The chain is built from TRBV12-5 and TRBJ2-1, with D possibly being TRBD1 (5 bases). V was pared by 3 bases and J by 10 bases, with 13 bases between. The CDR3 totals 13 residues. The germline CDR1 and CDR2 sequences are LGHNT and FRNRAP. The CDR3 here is CASGFDPRQEQFF. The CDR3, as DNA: TGTGCTAGTGGTTTTGATCCTCGACAGGAGCAGTTCTTC.

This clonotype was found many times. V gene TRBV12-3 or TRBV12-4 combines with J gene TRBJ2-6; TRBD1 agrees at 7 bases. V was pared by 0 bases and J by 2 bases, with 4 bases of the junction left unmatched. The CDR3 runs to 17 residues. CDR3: CASSLAQGNAGANVLTF. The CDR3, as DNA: TGTGCCAGCAGTTTAGCACAGGGGAATGCTGGGGCCAACGTCCTGACTTTC.

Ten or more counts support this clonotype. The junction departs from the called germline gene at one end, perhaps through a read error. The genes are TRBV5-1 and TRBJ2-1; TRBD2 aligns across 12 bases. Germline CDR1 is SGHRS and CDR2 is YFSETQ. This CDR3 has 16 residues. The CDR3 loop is CASSLRLAGVGNEQFF. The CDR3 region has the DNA TGTGCCAGCAGCTTAAGACTAGCGGGAGTGGGCAATGAGCAGTTCTTC.

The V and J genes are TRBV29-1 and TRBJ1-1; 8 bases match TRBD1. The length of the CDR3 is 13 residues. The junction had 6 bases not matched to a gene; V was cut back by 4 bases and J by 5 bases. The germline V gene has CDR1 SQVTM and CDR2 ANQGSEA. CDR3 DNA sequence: TGCAGCGTTGCCCCTCGACAGGGGACTGAAGCTTTCTTT. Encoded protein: CSVAPRQGTEAFF.

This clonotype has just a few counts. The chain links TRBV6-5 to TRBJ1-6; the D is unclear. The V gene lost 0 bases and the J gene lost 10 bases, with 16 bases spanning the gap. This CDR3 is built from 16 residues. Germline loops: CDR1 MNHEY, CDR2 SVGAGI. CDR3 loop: CASSYSAVWGRSPLHF. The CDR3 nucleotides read TGTGCCAGCAGTTACTCGGCGGTATGGGGAAGATCACCCCTCCACTTT.

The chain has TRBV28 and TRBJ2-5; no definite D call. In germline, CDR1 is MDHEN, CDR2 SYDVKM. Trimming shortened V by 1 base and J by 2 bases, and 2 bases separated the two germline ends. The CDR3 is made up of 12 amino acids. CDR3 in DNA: TGTGCCAGCAGTTTATTTCAAGAGACCCAGTACTTC. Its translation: CASSLFQETQYF.

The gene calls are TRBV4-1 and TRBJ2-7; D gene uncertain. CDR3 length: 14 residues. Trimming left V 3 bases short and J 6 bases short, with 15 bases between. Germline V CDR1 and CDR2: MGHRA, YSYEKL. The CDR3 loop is CASSQKGRSGEQYF. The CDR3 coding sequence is TGCGCCAGCAGCCAGAAAGGAAGGTCCGGCGAGCAGTACTTC.

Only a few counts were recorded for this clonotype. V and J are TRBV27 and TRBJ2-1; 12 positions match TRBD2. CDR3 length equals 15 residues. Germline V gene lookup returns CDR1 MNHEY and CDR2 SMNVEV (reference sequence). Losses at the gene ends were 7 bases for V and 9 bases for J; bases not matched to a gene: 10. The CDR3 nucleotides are TGTGCCAGCACCAGACTAGCGGGAGTTGTTAGTGAGCAGTTCTTC. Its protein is CASTRLAGVVSEQFF.

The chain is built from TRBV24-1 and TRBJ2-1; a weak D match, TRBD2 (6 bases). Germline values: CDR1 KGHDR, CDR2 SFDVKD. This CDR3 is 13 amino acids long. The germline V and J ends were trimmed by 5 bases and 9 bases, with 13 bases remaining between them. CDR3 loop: CATSVPSAGEQFF. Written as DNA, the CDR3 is TGTGCCACCAGTGTGCCTAGCGCTGGTGAGCAGTTCTTC.

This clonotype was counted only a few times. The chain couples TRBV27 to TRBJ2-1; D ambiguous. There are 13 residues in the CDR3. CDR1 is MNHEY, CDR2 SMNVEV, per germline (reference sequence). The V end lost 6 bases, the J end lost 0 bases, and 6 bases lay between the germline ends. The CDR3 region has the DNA TGTGCCAGCAGCAGGACCTCCTACAATGAGCAGTTCTTC. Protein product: CASSRTSYNEQFF.

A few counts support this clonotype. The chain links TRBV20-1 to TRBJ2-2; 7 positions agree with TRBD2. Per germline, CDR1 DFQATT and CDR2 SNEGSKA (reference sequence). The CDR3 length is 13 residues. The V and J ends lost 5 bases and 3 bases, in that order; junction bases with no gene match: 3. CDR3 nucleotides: TGCAGTGCTCTGACTAGCCACACCGGGGAGCTGTTTTTT. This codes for CSALTSHTGELFF.